These T cell receptor beta chains were read from a single sample in a study of control samples from healthy donors and cancer patients. The protocol was immunoSEQ multiplex PCR, while the TCRdb copy is restricted to in-frame clones and leaves out a portion. The sample shows tens of thousands of clones, over 85% of them seen only once. Sequences were obtained from PBMCs. The receptors shown here come from a woman aged 40 to 55 with lung cancer. Each CDR3 is given with its conserved first and last residue. Fields, in order: CDR3 DNA, CDR3 protein, CDR3 length, D gene, V gene, clone size, J gene. The D gene is left open where the match is weak. Clone size is stated in some rows and not others, as once, few, many or a class when expanded.

TGTGCCAGCAGTGAAGCGGGCGGAGGGGGCCCCTATGGCTACACCTTC CASSEAGGGGPYGYTF 16 TRBD1 TRBV2 NA TRBJ1-2
TGCGCCAGCGACCCCAGCGAGGGGTCAGATACGCAGTATTTT CASDPSEGSDTQYF 14 NA TRBV5-1 NA TRBJ2-3
TGCAGCTTGGGACGGTCGAACACTGAAGCTTTCTTT CSLGRSNTEAFF 12 NA TRBV29-1 NA TRBJ1-1
TGTGCCAGCAGCTCGAATTACGGTGAGCAGTTCTTC CASSSNYGEQFF 12 NA TRBV9 NA TRBJ2-1
TGTGCCAGCAGCTCGTTACACCCCGACGAAGAGTTCTTC CASSSLHPDEEFF 13 NA TRBV7-8 NA TRBJ2-1
TGTGCCAGCAGTGCGGACTCGCTAGCGGCCTACAATGAGCAGTTCTTC CASSADSLAAYNEQFF 16 TRBD2 TRBV6-4 NA TRBJ2-1
TGTGCCAGCTACCCGGGACAGGGATCGGGGGAGCAGTTCTTC CASYPGQGSGEQFF 14 TRBD1 TRBV18 NA TRBJ2-1
TGTGCCAGCAGCGGAACAGGGGGCGCAACCTCAACTGAAGCTTTCTTT CASSGTGGATSTEAFF 16 TRBD1 TRBV7-9 NA TRBJ1-1
TGTGCCAGCAGCCGCTGGTACAGGGAATCTGGGGCCAACGTCCTGACTTTC CASSRWYRESGANVLTF 17 NA TRBV11-2 NA TRBJ2-6
TGTGCCAGCAGGCGGGCGGGGTCTGGGGCCAACGTCCTGACTTTC CASRRAGSGANVLTF 15 NA TRBV27 NA TRBJ2-6
TGTGCCAGCAGTTTACAGGGGCGAGGTGGCTACACCTTC CASSLQGRGGYTF 13 NA TRBV27 NA TRBJ1-2
TGTGCCACCAGTGATTCTAGGGGACTAGCGGGCAATGAGCAGTTCTTC CATSDSRGLAGNEQFF 16 TRBD2 TRBV24-1 NA TRBJ2-1
TGTGCCAGTAGTATATCCGGGAGCTCCTATAATTCACCCCTCCACTTT CASSISGSSYNSPLHF 16 NA TRBV19 once TRBJ1-6
TGTGCCAGCAGTTTCGGACAGGTCGGACATGAAAAACTGTTTTTT CASSFGQVGHEKLFF 15 TRBD1 TRBV28 NA TRBJ1-4
TGTGCCAGCAGCCCACCCATGAACACTGAAGCTTTCTTT CASSPPMNTEAFF 13 NA TRBV2 NA TRBJ1-1
TGTGCCAGCAGGGCGGGAAACACTGAAGCTTTCTTT CASRAGNTEAFF 12 NA TRBV12-3/TRBV12-4 NA TRBJ1-1
TGTGCCAGCAGCGTATTGGGGGGTACGCAGTATTTT CASSVLGGTQYF 12 NA TRBV9 once TRBJ2-3
TGTGCCAGTAGACCGACAGGGGTTTCACCCCTCCACTTT CASRPTGVSPLHF 13 TRBD1 TRBV3-1/TRBV3-2 once TRBJ1-6
TGTGCCACCGCATCGACCCTCGCGGGCGAGCAGTACTTC CATASTLAGEQYF 13 NA TRBV2 few TRBJ2-7
TGTGCCACCAGTGGTGGTAGCGGGAAATACACCGGGGAGCTGTTTTTT CATSGGSGKYTGELFF 16 TRBD2 TRBV24-1 NA TRBJ2-2
TGTGCCAGCAGGGCCCCGGGACAGGTCGCAGATACGCAGTATTTT CASRAPGQVADTQYF 15 TRBD1 TRBV2 NA TRBJ2-3
TGTGCCAGCAGCCAAGATGGGATTTTAGGACCCTACGAGCAGTACTTC CASSQDGILGPYEQYF 16 NA TRBV14 NA TRBJ2-7
TGCGCCAGCAGCCCGGGAGAGGGGGGCATAAGCAATCAGCCCCAGCATTTT CASSPGEGGISNQPQHF 17 NA TRBV4-1 NA TRBJ1-5
TGTGCCAGCAGCTTAGGATGGGGCGAGTCGAGGCCCCAGCATTTT CASSLGWGESRPQHF 15 NA TRBV7-8 NA TRBJ1-5
TGTGCCAGCAGCTTGGGCCTGTTCAATCAGCCCCAGCATTTT CASSLGLFNQPQHF 14 NA TRBV5-5 NA TRBJ1-5
TGTGCCAGCAGCCAAGATCTCGGAATAGCGGGGATCACCGGGGAGCTGTTTTTT CASSQDLGIAGITGELFF 18 TRBD2 TRBV4-2 NA TRBJ2-2
TGTGCCAGCAGACGGGAGTCCTACGAGCAGTACTTC CASRRESYEQYF 12 NA TRBV18 NA TRBJ2-7
TGCGCCAGCCGCCGACAAGCCGGCGACACCGGGGAGCTGTTTTTT CASRRQAGDTGELFF 15 NA TRBV5-1 NA TRBJ2-2
TGTGCCAGCACACCGAAACGGAACGTCGGGGTGGGAGCTTTCTTT CASTPKRNVGVGAFF 15 NA TRBV27 NA TRBJ1-1
TGCGCCAGCAGCCAATCTGGGACGACCGCTACAGATACGCAGTATTTT CASSQSGTTATDTQYF 16 NA TRBV4-1 NA TRBJ2-3
TGTGCCAGCAGTGTCCAGGGAGACCCTGAAGCTTTCTTT CASSVQGDPEAFF 13 NA TRBV2 NA TRBJ1-1
TGTGCCAGCAGTGAAGAACTCACAGATACGCAGTATTTT CASSEELTDTQYF 13 NA TRBV6-1 NA TRBJ2-3
TGTGCCAGCAGCCCACTAGGGGGCGCAGAGACCCAGTACTTC CASSPLGGAETQYF 14 TRBD1 TRBV3-1/TRBV3-2 NA TRBJ2-5
TGCGCCAGCAGCTTTGGCAGGGTTAATGAAAAACTGTTTTTT CASSFGRVNEKLFF 14 NA TRBV5-1 NA TRBJ1-4
TGTGCCAGCAGCTTATTTAACCCGAACACTGAAGCTTTCTTT CASSLFNPNTEAFF 14 NA TRBV13 few TRBJ1-1
TGTGCTAGCAGCTTACATAGCGGGGGGTACAATGAGCAGTTCTTC CASSLHSGGYNEQFF 15 TRBD2 TRBV7-7 NA TRBJ2-1
TGTGCCAGTACCTCTTCTAGGGGCGCCTCCTACGAGCAGTACTTC CASTSSRGASYEQYF 15 NA TRBV19 NA TRBJ2-7
TGTGCTAGCAGCCTCCGGGGGGGCGAGCAGTACTTC CASSLRGGEQYF 12 TRBD2 TRBV7-7 NA TRBJ2-7
TGTGCCGCCAGGGGGGCTGCAACTAATGAAAAACTGTTTTTT CAARGAATNEKLFF 14 TRBD1 TRBV27 NA TRBJ1-4
TGTGCCTGGAGGAGATACGGGGGCTTAGGAGATCAGCCCCAGCATTTT CAWRRYGGLGDQPQHF 16 NA TRBV30 few TRBJ1-5